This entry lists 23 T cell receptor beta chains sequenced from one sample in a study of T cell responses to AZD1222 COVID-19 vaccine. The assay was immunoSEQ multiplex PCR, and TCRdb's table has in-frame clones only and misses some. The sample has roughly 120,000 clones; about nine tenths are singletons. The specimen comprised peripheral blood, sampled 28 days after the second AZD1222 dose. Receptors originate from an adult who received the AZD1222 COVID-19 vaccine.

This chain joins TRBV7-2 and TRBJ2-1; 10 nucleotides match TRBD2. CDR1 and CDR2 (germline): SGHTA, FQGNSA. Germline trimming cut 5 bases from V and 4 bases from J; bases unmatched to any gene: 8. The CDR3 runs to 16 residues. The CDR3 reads CASSPTGTSEYNEQFF. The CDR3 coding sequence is TGTGCCAGCAGCCCCACGGGGACTAGCGAATACAATGAGCAGTTCTTC.

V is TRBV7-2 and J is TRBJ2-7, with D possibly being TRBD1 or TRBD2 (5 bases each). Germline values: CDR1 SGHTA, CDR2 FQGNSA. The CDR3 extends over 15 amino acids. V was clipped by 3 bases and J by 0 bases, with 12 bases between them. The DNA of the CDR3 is TGTGCCAGCAGCTTGGGACGGGGAAGCTCCTACGAGCAGTACTTC. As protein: CASSLGRGSSYEQYF.

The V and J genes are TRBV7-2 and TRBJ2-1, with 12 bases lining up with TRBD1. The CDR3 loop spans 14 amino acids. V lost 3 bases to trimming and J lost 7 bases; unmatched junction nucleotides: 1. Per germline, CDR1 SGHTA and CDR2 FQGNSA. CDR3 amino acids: CASSLGQGANEQFF. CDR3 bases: TGTGCCAGCAGCTTGGGACAGGGGGCTAATGAGCAGTTCTTC.

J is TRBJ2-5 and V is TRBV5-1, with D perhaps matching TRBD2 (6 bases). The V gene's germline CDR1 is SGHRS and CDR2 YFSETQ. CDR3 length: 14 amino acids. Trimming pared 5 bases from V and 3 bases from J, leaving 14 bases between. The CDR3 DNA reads TGCGCCAGCAGGGAGGGTCTCAAGAAAGAGACCCAGTACTTC. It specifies CASREGLKKETQYF.

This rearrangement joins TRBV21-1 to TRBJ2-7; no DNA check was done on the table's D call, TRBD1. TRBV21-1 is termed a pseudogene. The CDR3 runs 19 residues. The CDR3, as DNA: TGTGCCAGCAGCCGCAAACGGGCAGGGGAAAAATTCCTGTACTACGAGCAGTACTTC. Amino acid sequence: CASSRKRAGEKFLYYEQYF.

The CDR3 protein is CASSGTTNYGYTF. DNA for the CDR3: TGTGCCAGCAGTGGTACTACTAACTATGGCTACACCTTC. The V and J genes are TRBV28 and TRBJ1-2; D remains unclear. CDR3 length: 13 amino acids. Germline CDR1 and CDR2: MDHEN and SYDVKM. V was cut by 5 bases and J by 0 bases, with 7 bases left in between.

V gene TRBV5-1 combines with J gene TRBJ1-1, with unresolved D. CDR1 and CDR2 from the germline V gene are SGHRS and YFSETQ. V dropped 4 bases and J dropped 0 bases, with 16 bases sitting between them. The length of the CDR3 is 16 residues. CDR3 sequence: CASSPWATAMNTEAFF. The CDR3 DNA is TGCGCCAGCAGCCCCTGGGCAACAGCCATGAACACTGAAGCTTTCTTT.

The CDR3 loop is CASSFKGNYEQYF. For the CDR3, the DNA is TGTGCCAGCAGCTTCAAGGGTAACTACGAGCAGTACTTC. The chain recombines TRBV11-3 with TRBJ2-7; D is unclear. The CDR3 contains 13 residues. V gave up 3 bases and J gave up 3 bases, with 9 bases separating them. Germline V gene sequence: CDR1 SGHNT, CDR2 YENEEA.

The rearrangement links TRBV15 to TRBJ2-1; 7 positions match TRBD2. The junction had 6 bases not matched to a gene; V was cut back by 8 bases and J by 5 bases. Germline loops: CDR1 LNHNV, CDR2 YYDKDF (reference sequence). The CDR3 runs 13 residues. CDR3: CATQSAGHNEQFF. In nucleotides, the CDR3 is TGTGCCACCCAGTCAGCGGGACACAATGAGCAGTTCTTC. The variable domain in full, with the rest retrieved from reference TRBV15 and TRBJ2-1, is DAMVIQNPRYQVTQFGKPVTLSCSQTLNHNVMYWYQQKSSQAPKLLFHYYDKDFNNEADTPDNFQSRRPNTSFCFLDIRSPGLGDTAMYLCATQSAGHNEQFFGPGTRLTVL.

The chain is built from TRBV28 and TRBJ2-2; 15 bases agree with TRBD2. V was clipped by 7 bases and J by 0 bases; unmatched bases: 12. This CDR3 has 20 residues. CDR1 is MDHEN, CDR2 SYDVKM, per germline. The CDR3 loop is CASTTLEGTSGGPNTGELFF. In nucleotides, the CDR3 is TGTGCCAGCACAACCCTAGAAGGGACTAGCGGGGGGCCGAACACCGGGGAGCTGTTTTTT.

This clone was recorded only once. The CDR3 here is CASSSGPNEKLFF. The CDR3 DNA is TGTGCCAGCAGTTCGGGACCTAATGAAAAACTGTTTTTT. The chain joins TRBV6-5 to TRBJ1-4, with D possibly matching TRBD1 (5 bases). Germline assignment: CDR1 MNHEY and CDR2 SVGAGI. Trimming pared 4 bases from V and 3 bases from J, leaving 6 bases between. The CDR3 loop spans 13 amino acids.

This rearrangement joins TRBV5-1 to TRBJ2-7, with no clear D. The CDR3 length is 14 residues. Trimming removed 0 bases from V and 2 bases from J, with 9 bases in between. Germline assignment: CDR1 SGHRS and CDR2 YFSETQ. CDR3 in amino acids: CASSLDVGPYEQYF. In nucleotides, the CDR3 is TGCGCCAGCAGCTTGGATGTAGGTCCCTACGAGCAGTACTTC.

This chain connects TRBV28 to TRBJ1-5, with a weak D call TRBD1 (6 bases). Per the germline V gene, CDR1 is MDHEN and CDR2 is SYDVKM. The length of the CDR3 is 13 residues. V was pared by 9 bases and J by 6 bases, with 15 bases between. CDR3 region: CASVQGNGQPQHF. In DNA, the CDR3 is TGTGCCAGTGTACAGGGTAACGGTCAGCCCCAGCATTTT.

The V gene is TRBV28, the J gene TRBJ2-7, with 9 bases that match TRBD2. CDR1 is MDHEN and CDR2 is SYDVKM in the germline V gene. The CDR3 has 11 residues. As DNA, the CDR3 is TGTGCTAGCGGGGGATCCTACGAGCAGTACTTC. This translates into CASGGSYEQYF.

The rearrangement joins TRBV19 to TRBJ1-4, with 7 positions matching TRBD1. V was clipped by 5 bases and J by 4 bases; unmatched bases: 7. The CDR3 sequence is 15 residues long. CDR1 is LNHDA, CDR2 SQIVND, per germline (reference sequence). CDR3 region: CASSPRTGFNEKLFF. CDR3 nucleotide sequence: TGTGCCAGTAGTCCCCGGACAGGTTTTAATGAAAAACTGTTTTTT. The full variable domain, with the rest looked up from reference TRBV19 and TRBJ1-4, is DGGITQSPKYLFRKEGQNVTLSCEQNLNHDAMYWYRQDPGQGLRLIYYSQIVNDFQKGDIAEGYSVSREKKESFPLTVTSAQKNPTAFYLCASSPRTGFNEKLFFGSGTQLSVL.

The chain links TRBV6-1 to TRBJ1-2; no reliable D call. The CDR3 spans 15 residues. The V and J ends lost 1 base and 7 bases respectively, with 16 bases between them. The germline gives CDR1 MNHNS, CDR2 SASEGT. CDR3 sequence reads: CASSEGRLRSRGYTF. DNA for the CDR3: TGTGCCAGCAGTGAAGGGCGTCTCCGGTCACGTGGCTACACCTTC.

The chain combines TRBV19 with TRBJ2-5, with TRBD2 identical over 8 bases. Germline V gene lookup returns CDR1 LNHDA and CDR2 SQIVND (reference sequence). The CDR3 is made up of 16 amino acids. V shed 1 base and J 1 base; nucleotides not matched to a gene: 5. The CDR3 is CASSIARLAGQETQYF. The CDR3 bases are TGTGCCAGTAGTATAGCTCGTCTAGCGGGCCAAGAGACCCAGTACTTC. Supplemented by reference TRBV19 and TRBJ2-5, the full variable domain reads DGGITQSPKYLFRKEGQNVTLSCEQNLNHDAMYWYRQDPGQGLRLIYYSQIVNDFQKGDIAEGYSVSREKKESFPLTVTSAQKNPTAFYLCASSIARLAGQETQYFGPGTRLLVL.

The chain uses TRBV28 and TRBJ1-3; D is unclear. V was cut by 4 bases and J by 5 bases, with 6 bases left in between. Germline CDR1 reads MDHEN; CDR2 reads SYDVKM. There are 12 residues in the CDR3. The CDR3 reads CASSSLRNTIYF. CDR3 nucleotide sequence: TGTGCCAGCAGTTCCCTTCGAAACACCATATATTTT.

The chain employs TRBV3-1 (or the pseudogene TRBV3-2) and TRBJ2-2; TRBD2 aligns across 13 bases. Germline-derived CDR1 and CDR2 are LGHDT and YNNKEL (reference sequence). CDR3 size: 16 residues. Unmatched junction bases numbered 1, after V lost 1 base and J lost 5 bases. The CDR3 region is CASSQGTSGSTGELFF. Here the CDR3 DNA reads TGTGCCAGCAGCCAAGGGACTAGCGGGAGTACCGGGGAGCTGTTTTTT.

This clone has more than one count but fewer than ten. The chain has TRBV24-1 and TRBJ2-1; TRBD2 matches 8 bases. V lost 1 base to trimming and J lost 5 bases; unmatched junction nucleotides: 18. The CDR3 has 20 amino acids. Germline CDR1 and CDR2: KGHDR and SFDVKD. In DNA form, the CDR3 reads TGTGCCACCAGTGATTTTTCCCCCCGAGTGGAGCGGGGGACCCACAATGAGCAGTTCTTC. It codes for CATSDFSPRVERGTHNEQFF.

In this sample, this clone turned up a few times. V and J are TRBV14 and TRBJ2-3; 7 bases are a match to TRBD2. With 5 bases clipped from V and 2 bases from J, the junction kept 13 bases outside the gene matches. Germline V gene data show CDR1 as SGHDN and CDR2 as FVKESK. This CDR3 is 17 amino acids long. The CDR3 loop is CASSDRWGLRATDTQYF. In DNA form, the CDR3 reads TGTGCCAGCAGCGACAGATGGGGACTACGTGCCACAGATACGCAGTATTTT.

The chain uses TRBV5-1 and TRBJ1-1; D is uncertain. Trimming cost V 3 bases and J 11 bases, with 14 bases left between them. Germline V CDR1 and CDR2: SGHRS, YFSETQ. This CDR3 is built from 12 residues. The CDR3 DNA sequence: TGCGCCAGCAGCTATGCCGGGGAGATGGCTTTCTTT. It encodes CASSYAGEMAFF.

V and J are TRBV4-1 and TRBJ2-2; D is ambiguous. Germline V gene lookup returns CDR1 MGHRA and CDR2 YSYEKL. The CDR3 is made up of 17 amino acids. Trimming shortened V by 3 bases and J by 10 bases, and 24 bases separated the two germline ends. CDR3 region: CASSHQVEGDGPKELFF. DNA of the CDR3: TGCGCCAGCAGCCACCAGGTAGAAGGAGACGGCCCAAAGGAGCTGTTTTTT.